These 9 T cell receptor beta chains share one sample of origin, sequenced in a study of T cell changes during pregnancy in multiple sclerosis. Sequencing was performed with immunoSEQ multiplex PCR; in TCRdb, only in-frame clones are kept and a portion is missing. Among roughly 23,000 clones listed, 70% to 90% were seen once. This specimen consisted of CD4+ T cells from peripheral blood mononuclear cells, obtained in the second trimester of pregnancy. These receptors all come from a female donor in good health, enrolled as a control in a pregnancy study.

This clone has a single count. This chain's CDR3 is CASSTDSRLGPYNEQFF. Here the CDR3 DNA reads TGTGCCAGTAGTACGGACAGTCGGTTGGGGCCGTACAATGAGCAGTTCTTC. The gene calls are TRBV19 and TRBJ2-1; D perhaps matches TRBD1 (6 bases). CDR3 length equals 17 residues. Germline CDR1 and CDR2: LNHDA and SQIVND (reference sequence). Trimming cost V 4 bases and J 4 bases, with 20 bases left between them.

This chain uses TRBV11-3 with TRBJ2-1; 9 nucleotides align to TRBD2. Germline V gene lookup returns CDR1 SGHNT and CDR2 YENEEA. Trimming cost V 4 bases and J 7 bases; bases outside gene matches: 8. The CDR3 is made up of 15 amino acids. Here the CDR3 DNA reads TGTGCCAGCAGCTCCATGACTAGCGGAGGAAATGAGCAGTTCTTC. Translating gives CASSSMTSGGNEQFF.

The chain employs TRBV10-1 and TRBJ2-7, with TRBD2 identical over 7 bases. Germline V gene lookup returns CDR1 WNHNN and CDR2 SYGVQD (reference sequence). This CDR3 has 14 amino acids. Germline trimming cut 4 bases from V and 2 bases from J; bases unmatched to any gene: 5. CDR3 sequence: CASSGGEGPYEQYF. DNA for the CDR3: TGCGCCAGCAGTGGAGGGGAGGGGCCCTACGAGCAGTACTTC.

This chain uses TRBV28 with TRBJ1-3; D remains ambiguous. Deletions cut 4 bases from V and 0 bases from J, with 13 bases between. CDR3 length equals 16 residues. The germline gives CDR1 MDHEN, CDR2 SYDVKM. The CDR3 nucleotides are TGTGCCAGCAGTTCCTTACTGGGGAGCTCTGGAAACACCATATATTTT. Translation gives CASSSLLGSSGNTIYF.

CDR3 bases: TGTGCCAGCAGTTACTTGGACACACCGGTCCAGGATGGCTACACCTTC. It codes for CASSYLDTPVQDGYTF. The V and J genes are TRBV6-6 and TRBJ1-2; possible D gene TRBD1, 5 bases. Per the germline V gene, CDR1 is MNHNY and CDR2 is SVGAGI (reference sequence). The CDR3 loop spans 16 amino acids. V dropped 1 base and J dropped 6 bases, with 18 bases sitting between them.

The CDR3 here is CASRSGAAFNYGYTF. In DNA form, the CDR3 reads TGTGCCAGTAGATCAGGGGCCGCTTTTAACTATGGCTACACCTTC. The J gene is TRBJ1-2, the V gene TRBV19; D possibly corresponds to TRBD1 (6 bases). V shed 6 bases and J shed 1 base, with 15 bases lying between them. The CDR3 extends over 15 amino acids. CDR1 is LNHDA, CDR2 SQIVND, per germline (reference sequence).

The chain is built from TRBV6-6 and TRBJ1-2; TRBD1 is a possible D gene (6 bases). The ends were cut back, 4 bases at V and 2 bases at J, with 14 bases in the middle. CDR1 is MNHNY, CDR2 SVGAGI, per germline (reference sequence). The CDR3 runs to 15 residues. CDR3 sequence: CASSFTGTPNYGYTF. The CDR3 region has the DNA TGTGCCAGCAGTTTTACCGGGACACCAAACTATGGCTACACCTTC.

The gene calls are TRBV28 and TRBJ2-7, with 10 bases aligning to TRBD2. The CDR3 contains 17 residues. CDR1 and CDR2 (germline): MDHEN, SYDVKM. Trimming took 3 bases from V and 1 from J; bases not matched to a gene: 9. CDR3 protein: CASSFLKREGRSYEQYF. The CDR3 DNA reads TGTGCCAGCAGTTTCCTAAAGCGGGAGGGCCGGTCCTACGAGCAGTACTTC.

The chain employs TRBV11-3 and TRBJ1-5; no definite D call. The germline V gene has CDR1 SGHNT and CDR2 YENEEA. The CDR3 consists of 17 residues. V gave up 2 bases and J gave up 4 bases, with 18 bases separating them. CDR3 sequence: CASSLPSGIGKNQPQHF. The CDR3 nucleotides are TGTGCCAGCAGCTTACCATCCGGGATCGGGAAAAATCAGCCCCAGCATTTT.